This TCR beta chain was obtained from a study of CD8+CD57+ T cells in acquired aplastic anemia. Patients picked for sequencing had shown CD8+CD57+ cell expansion detected by flow cytometry. The CDR3 contains 15 residues. Germline loops: CDR1 DFQATT, CDR2 SNEGSKA (reference sequence). J was trimmed by 0 bases and V by 3 bases; bases with no gene match: 3. The use of genomic DNA as template underpinned the TCR beta VDJ and CDR3 profiling. Using its own MiXCR run on the reads, TCRdb lists one record per CDR3 protein. The sample records about 160,000 distinct CDR3 sequences, around 48% being singletons. The V and J genes are TRBV20-1 and TRBJ2-2; TRBD1 agrees at 8 bases. The sequencing input was sorted CD4+, CD8+, or CD8+CD57+ T cells (not recorded which) from PBMCs. This sequence was found in a human donor with aplastic anemia. The CDR3 loop reads CSASPQGANTGELFF. The CDR3 nucleotides read TGCAGTGCTAGCCCACAGGGGGCGAACACCGGGGAGCTGTTTTTT.